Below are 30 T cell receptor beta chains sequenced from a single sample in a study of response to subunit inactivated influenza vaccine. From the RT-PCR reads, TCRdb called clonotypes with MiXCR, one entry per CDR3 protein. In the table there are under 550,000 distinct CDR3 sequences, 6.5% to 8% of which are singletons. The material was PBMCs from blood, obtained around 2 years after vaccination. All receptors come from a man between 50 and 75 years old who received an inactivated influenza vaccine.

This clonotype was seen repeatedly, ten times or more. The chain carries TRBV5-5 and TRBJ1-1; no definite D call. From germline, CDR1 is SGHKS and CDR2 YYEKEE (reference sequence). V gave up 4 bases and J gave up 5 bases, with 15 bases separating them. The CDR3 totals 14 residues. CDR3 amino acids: CASSALVSRTEAFF. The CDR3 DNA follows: TGTGCCAGCAGCGCCTTGGTGTCGCGGACTGAAGCTTTCTTT.

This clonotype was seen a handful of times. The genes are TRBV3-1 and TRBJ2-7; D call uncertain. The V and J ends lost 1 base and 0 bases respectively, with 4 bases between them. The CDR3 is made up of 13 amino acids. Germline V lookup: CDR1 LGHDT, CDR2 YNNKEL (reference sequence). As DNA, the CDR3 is TGTGCCAGCAGCCAAGCCTACTCCTACGAGCAGTACTTC. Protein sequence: CASSQAYSYEQYF.

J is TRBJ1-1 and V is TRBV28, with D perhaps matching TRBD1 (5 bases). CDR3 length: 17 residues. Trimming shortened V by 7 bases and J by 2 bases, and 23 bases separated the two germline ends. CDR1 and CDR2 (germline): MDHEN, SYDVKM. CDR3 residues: CASTTLSGGVLNTEAFF. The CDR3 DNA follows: TGTGCCAGCACAACCCTTTCTGGAGGGGTCCTTAACACTGAAGCTTTCTTT.

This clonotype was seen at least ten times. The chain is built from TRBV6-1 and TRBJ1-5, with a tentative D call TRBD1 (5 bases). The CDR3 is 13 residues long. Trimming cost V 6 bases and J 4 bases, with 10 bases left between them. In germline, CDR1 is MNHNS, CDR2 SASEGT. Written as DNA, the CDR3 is TGTGCCAGCAGCCCAGGGAGAAATCAGCCCCAGCATTTT. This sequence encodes CASSPGRNQPQHF.

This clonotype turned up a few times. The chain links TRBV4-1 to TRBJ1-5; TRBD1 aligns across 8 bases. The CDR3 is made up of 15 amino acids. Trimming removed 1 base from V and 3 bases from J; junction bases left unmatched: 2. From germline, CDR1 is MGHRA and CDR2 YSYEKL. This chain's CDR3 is CASSQATGVNQPQHF. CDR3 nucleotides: TGCGCCAGCAGCCAAGCGACAGGGGTCAATCAGCCCCAGCATTTT.

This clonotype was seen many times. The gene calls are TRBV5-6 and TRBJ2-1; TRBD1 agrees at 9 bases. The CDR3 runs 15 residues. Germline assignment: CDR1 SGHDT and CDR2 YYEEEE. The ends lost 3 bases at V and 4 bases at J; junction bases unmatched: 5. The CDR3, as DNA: TGTGCCAGCAGCTCCTACAGGGGGCTTTACAATGAGCAGTTCTTC. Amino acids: CASSSYRGLYNEQFF.

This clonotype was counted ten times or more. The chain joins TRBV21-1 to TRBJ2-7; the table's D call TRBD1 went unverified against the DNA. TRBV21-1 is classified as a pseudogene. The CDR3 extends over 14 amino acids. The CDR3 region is CASSNGPGGYEQYF. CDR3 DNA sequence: TGTGCCAGCAGCAATGGGCCAGGGGGGTACGAGCAGTACTTC.

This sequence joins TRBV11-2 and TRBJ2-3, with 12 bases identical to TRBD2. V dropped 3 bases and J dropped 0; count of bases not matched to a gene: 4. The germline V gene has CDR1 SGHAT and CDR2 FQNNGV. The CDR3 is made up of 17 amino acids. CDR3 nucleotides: TGTGCCAGCAGCTTTCAACTAGCGGGGGGTAGCACAGATACGCAGTATTTT. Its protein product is CASSFQLAGGSTDTQYF.

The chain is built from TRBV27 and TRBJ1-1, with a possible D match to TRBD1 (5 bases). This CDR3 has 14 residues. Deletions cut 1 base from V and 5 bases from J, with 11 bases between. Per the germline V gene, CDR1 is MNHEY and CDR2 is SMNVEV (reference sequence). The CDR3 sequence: CASSLFGDGTEAFF. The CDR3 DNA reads TGTGCCAGCAGTTTATTTGGGGACGGGACTGAAGCTTTCTTT.

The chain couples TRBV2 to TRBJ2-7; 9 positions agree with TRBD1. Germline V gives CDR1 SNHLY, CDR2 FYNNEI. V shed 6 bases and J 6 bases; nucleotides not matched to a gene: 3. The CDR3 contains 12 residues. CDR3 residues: CASRDRGAEQYF. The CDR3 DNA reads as TGTGCCAGCAGGGACAGGGGCGCCGAGCAGTACTTC.

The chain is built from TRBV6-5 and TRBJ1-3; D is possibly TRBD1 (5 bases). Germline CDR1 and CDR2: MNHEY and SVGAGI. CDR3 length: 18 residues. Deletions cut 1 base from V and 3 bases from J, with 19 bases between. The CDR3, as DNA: TGTGCCAGCAGTTACTACAGTCCCCGGCAGGGCTTTGGAAACACCATATATTTT. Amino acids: CASSYYSPRQGFGNTIYF.

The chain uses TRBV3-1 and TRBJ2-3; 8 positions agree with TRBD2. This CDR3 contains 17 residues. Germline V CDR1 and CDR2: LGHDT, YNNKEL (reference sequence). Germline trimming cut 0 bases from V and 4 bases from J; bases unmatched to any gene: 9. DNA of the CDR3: TGTGCCAGCAGCCAAGATCGACCACGGGGGGGAGCAGATACGCAGTATTTT. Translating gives CASSQDRPRGGADTQYF.

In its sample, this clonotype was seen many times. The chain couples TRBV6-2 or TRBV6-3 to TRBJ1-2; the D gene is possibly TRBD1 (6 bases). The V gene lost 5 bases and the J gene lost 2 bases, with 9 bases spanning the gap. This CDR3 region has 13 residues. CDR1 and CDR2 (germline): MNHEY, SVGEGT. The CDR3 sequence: CASSATGNYGYTF. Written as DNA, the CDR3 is TGTGCCAGCAGTGCGACAGGCAACTATGGCTACACCTTC.

CDR3 coding DNA: TGTGCCAGCTCCCGGGGGAGCGGGAGTCGTCCCTCCTACGAGCAGTACTTC. Amino acids: CASSRGSGSRPSYEQYF. The V gene is TRBV18, the J gene TRBJ2-7, with 8 bases aligning to TRBD2. This CDR3 contains 17 residues. CDR1 KGHSH and CDR2 LQKENI come from the germline V gene. V shed 6 bases and J 0 bases; nucleotides not matched to a gene: 13.

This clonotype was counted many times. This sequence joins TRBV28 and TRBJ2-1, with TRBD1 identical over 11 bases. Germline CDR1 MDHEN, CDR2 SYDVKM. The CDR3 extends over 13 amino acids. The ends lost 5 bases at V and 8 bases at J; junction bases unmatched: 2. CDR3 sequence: CASSPGQGDEQFF. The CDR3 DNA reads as TGTGCCAGCAGTCCGGGACAGGGGGATGAGCAGTTCTTC.

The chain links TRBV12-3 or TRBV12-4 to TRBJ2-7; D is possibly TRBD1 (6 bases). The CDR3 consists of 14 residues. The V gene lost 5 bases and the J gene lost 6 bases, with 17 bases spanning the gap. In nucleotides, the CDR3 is TGTGCCAGCAGTATACAGGGTGTAGGAAGCGAGCAGTACTTC. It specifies CASSIQGVGSEQYF.

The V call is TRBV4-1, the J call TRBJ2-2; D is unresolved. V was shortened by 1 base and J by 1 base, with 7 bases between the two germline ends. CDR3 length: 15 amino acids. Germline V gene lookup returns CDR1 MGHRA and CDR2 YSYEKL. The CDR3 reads CASSQADGNTGELFF. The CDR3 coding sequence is TGCGCCAGCAGCCAAGCGGACGGGAACACCGGGGAGCTGTTTTTT.

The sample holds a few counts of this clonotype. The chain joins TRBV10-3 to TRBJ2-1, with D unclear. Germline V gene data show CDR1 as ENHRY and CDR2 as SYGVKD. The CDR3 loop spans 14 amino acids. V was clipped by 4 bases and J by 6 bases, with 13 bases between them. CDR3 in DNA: TGTGCCATCAGTGGCCAGGCTTCTTTCAATGAGCAGTTCTTC. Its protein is CAISGQASFNEQFF.

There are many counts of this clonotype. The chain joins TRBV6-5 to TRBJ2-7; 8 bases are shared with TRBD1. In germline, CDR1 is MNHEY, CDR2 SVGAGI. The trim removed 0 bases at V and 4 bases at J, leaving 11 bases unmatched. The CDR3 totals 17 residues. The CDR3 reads CASSYSKTGAPVYEQYF. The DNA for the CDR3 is TGTGCCAGCAGTTACTCGAAGACAGGGGCCCCTGTGTACGAGCAGTACTTC.

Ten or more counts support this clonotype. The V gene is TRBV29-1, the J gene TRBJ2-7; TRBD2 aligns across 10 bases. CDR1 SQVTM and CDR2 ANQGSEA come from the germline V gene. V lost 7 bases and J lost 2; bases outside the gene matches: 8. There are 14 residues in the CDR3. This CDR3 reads CSARGTSDAYEQYF. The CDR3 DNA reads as TGCAGCGCCAGGGGGACTAGCGACGCCTACGAGCAGTACTTC.

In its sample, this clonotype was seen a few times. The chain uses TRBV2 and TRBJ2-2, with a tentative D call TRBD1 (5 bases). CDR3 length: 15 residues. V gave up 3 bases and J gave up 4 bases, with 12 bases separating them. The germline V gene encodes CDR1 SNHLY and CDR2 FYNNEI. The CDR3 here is CASSDFQGSTGELFF. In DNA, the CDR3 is TGTGCCAGCAGTGACTTCCAGGGCAGCACCGGGGAGCTGTTTTTT.

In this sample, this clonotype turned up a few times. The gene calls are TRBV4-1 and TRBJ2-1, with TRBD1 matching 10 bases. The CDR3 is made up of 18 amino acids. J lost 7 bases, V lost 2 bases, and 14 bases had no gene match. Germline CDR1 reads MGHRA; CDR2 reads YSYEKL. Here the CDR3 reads CASSQTLPGQGLLNEQFF. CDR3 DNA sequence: TGCGCCAGCAGCCAAACATTACCGGGACAGGGGTTATTGAATGAGCAGTTCTTC.

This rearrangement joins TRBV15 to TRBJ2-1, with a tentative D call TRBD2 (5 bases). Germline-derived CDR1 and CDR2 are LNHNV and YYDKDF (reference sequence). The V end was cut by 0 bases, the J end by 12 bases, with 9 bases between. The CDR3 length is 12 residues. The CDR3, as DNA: TGTGCCACCAGCAGAGATACTAGTCGGCAGTTCTTC. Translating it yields CATSRDTSRQFF.

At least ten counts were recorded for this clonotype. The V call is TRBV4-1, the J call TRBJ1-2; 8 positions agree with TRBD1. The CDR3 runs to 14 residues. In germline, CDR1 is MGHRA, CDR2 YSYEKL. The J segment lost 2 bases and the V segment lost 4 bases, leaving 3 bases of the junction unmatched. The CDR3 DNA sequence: TGCGCCAGCAGCCGTACAGGGGGGAACTATGGCTACACCTTC. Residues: CASSRTGGNYGYTF.

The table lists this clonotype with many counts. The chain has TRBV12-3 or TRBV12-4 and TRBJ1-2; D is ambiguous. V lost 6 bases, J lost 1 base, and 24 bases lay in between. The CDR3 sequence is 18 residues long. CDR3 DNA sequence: TGTGCCAGCAGGGGCACCGACCGCTTTGGCTTTTTTAACTATGGCTACACCTTC. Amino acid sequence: CASRGTDRFGFFNYGYTF.

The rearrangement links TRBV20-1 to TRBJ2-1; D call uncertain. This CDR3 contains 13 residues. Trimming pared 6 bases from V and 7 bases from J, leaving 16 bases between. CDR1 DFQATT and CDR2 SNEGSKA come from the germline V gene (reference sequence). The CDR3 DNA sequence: TGCAGTGCCACGCGACTCCCTGGTAATGAGCAGTTCTTC. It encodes CSATRLPGNEQFF.

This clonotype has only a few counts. CDR3 sequence reads: CASSPPRRGPTDTQYF. CDR3 coding DNA: TGTGCCAGCTCACCTCCTAGGAGGGGTCCGACAGATACGCAGTATTTT. The chain recombines TRBV18 with TRBJ2-3, with D possibly TRBD2 on 6 matching bases. The V end lost 3 bases, the J end lost 3 bases, and 16 bases lay between the germline ends. The CDR3 loop spans 16 amino acids. Per germline, CDR1 KGHSH and CDR2 LQKENI.

The CDR3, as DNA: TGTGCCAGCAGCCGACCCTCAGGGAACGGGGAGCTGTTTTTT. This gives the protein CASSRPSGNGELFF. The rearrangement links TRBV7-6 to TRBJ2-2; possible D gene TRBD1, 5 bases. The germline gives CDR1 SGHVS, CDR2 FNYEAQ. This CDR3 region has 14 residues. Trimming left V 5 bases short and J 7 bases short, with 14 bases between.

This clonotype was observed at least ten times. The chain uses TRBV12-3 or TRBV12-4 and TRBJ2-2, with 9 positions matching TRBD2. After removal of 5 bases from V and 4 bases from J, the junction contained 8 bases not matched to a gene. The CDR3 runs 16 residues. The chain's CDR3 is CASSPVGRGGTGELFF. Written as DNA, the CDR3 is TGTGCCAGCAGTCCGGTCGGGCGGGGGGGCACCGGGGAGCTGTTTTTT.

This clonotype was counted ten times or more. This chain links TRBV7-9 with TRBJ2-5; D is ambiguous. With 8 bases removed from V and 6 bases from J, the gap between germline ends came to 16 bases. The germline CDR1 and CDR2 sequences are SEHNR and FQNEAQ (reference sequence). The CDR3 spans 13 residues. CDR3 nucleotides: TGTGCCAGCTCCATCGATGACGGGCAGACCCAGTACTTC. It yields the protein CASSIDDGQTQYF. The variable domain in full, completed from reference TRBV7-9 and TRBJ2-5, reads DTGVSQNPRHKITKRGQNVTFRCDPISEHNRLYWYRQTLGQGPEFLTYFQNEAQLEKSRLLSDRFSAERPKGSFSTLEIQRTEQGDSAMYLCASSIDDGQTQYFGPGTRLLVL.